The 20 T cell receptor beta chains reported below all come from one sample, sequenced in a study of liver allograft versus peripheral blood T cells. Study-level background: A comparison was made between T cell receptor repertoires in transplanted livers and those in recipients' peripheral blood.

A single record per CDR3 protein comes from TCRdb applying MiXCR to the reads. The sample has approximately 500 distinct CDR3 sequences, roughly 13% seen once; the top ten hold about a sixth. The receptors come from a human patient who had a liver transplant. Some of the T cells may derive from the graft donor.

This clonotype was seen many times. V is TRBV6-6 and J is TRBJ1-1; D gene uncertain. The V gene's germline CDR1 is MNHNY and CDR2 SVGAGI (reference sequence). V was cut by 8 bases and J by 3 bases, with 13 bases left in between. The CDR3 totals 13 residues. The chain's CDR3 is CASRILRDTEAFF. DNA for the CDR3: TGTGCCAGCCGGATCCTTAGGGACACTGAAGCTTTCTTT.

Within the sample, this clonotype is medium-sized. This chain uses TRBV15 with TRBJ2-5; TRBD2 matches at 7 bases. The CDR3 has 15 amino acids. Germline values: CDR1 LNHNV, CDR2 YYDKDF (reference sequence). V trimming: 2 bases; J trimming: 2 bases; junction bases outside the gene matches: 5. CDR3 nucleotide sequence: TGTGCCACCAGCAGACCGGGACTACTACAAGAGACCCAGTACTTC. Translation: CATSRPGLLQETQYF.

Sample share makes this clonotype medium-sized. V gene TRBV20-1 combines with J gene TRBJ1-1; TRBD1 agrees at 8 bases. Germline-derived CDR1 and CDR2 are DFQATT and SNEGSKA (reference sequence). The CDR3 consists of 15 residues. V trimming: 3 bases; J trimming: 2 bases; junction bases outside the gene matches: 8. CDR3 sequence (DNA): TGCAGTGCTAGCCCCCCGGGACAGGTTAACACTGAAGCTTTCTTT. Translated, it gives CSASPPGQVNTEAFF.

By share, this clonotype ranks as large (0.1 to 1%). The V gene is TRBV28, the J gene TRBJ1-2; D is possibly TRBD1 (6 bases). CDR1 and CDR2 (germline): MDHEN, SYDVKM. CDR3 size: 13 residues. Trimming removed 4 bases from V and 8 bases from J, with 14 bases in between. The CDR3 DNA reads as TGTGCCAGCAGTTCACAGGGATCGGGGGGCTACACCTTC. This translates into CASSSQGSGGYTF.

This clonotype qualifies as large. V usage is TRBV27 and J usage is TRBJ1-3; 8 bases agree with TRBD1. CDR3 length: 16 amino acids. CDR1 and CDR2 (germline): MNHEY, SMNVEV (reference sequence). V shed 6 bases, J shed 0 bases, and the junction held 7 bases outside the gene matches. The CDR3 DNA follows: TGTGCCAGCAGACCCGGACAGGGCTCCTCTGGAAACACCATATATTTT. This gives the protein CASRPGQGSSGNTIYF.

Comment on this clonotype: With only one base between it and a far larger clone, this is likely a read error. This chain connects TRBV6-6 to TRBJ2-7, with 12 bases matching TRBD2. This CDR3 is built from 18 residues. Trimming took 0 bases from V and 3 from J; bases not matched to a gene: 9. Per the germline V gene, CDR1 is MNHNY and CDR2 is SVGAGI (reference sequence). CDR3 coding DNA: TGTGCCAGCAGTTACTCTGCGCTAGCGGGGGGGTCGGGCTACGAGCAGTACTTC. It codes for CASSYSALAGGSGYEQYF.

As regards this clonotype: This may be a read error, as it is one base from a much larger clone. CDR3 nucleotide sequence: TGTGCCAGCAGCCTGGCGTTCGGGACTAGCGAGTTCTTC. Protein product: CASSLAFGTSEFF. The J gene is TRBJ2-1, the V gene TRBV3-1; 10 bases are a match to TRBD2. The CDR3 covers 13 residues. Per germline, CDR1 LGHDT and CDR2 YNNKEL (reference sequence). J was trimmed by 14 bases and V by 4 bases; bases with no gene match: 8.

By share of the sample, this clonotype is medium-sized. V usage is TRBV28 and J usage is TRBJ2-7; no clear D. Germline CDR1 MDHEN, CDR2 SYDVKM. The V gene lost 4 bases and the J gene lost 9 bases, with 19 bases spanning the gap. The CDR3 covers 14 residues. The CDR3 region is CASSSPTFLRGQYF. The CDR3 coding sequence is TGTGCCAGCAGTTCCCCGACATTTCTACGAGGGCAGTACTTC.

In this sample, this clonotype is medium-sized. V gene TRBV7-9 combines with J gene TRBJ2-3, with D maybe TRBD2 (6 bases). V was shortened by 3 bases and J by 0 bases, with 16 bases between the two germline ends. CDR1 SEHNR and CDR2 FQNEAQ come from the germline V gene (reference sequence). CDR3 length: 17 residues. The CDR3 loop reads CASSFAASEISTDTQYF. CDR3 DNA sequence: TGTGCCAGCAGCTTCGCGGCTAGCGAAATTAGCACAGATACGCAGTATTTT.

This clonotype ranks as medium-sized (0.01 to 0.1%). The rearrangement joins TRBV10-1 to TRBJ2-2, with 14 bases fitting TRBD2. Unmatched junction bases numbered 8, after V lost 10 bases and J lost 7 bases. Germline values: CDR1 WNHNN, CDR2 SYGVQD (reference sequence). This CDR3 has 15 residues. In DNA form, the CDR3 reads TGCGCCACCACGCCGGGACTAGCGGGAGTCGGGGAGCTGTTTTTT. This gives the protein CATTPGLAGVGELFF.

In its sample, this clonotype was seen many times. The rearrangement links TRBV18 to TRBJ1-1; D is unresolved. CDR1 KGHSH and CDR2 LQKENI come from the germline V gene. V lost 4 bases, J lost 0 bases, and 12 bases lay in between. The CDR3 loop spans 15 amino acids. The CDR3 DNA reads TGTGCCAGCTCACGGGAGTTAGCAGTGAACACTGAAGCTTTCTTT. Its translation: CASSRELAVNTEAFF.

The chain couples TRBV10-3 to TRBJ1-1, with D possibly being TRBD1 (5 bases). Germline V gene data show CDR1 as ENHRY and CDR2 as SYGVKD. The length of the CDR3 is 15 residues. V lost 7 bases and J 7 bases, leaving 22 bases between the germline ends. The CDR3 here is CAIKFTGGSGDEAFF. CDR3 DNA sequence: TGTGCCATCAAGTTCACCGGGGGTTCGGGTGATGAAGCTTTCTTT.

On this clonotype: A read error is likely here: a far larger clone is one base away. The chain couples TRBV27 to TRBJ2-1; 12 bases map to TRBD2. Trimming removed 5 bases from V and 0 bases from J; junction bases left unmatched: 8. The CDR3 loop spans 18 amino acids. Per the germline V gene, CDR1 is MNHEY and CDR2 is SMNVEV (reference sequence). CDR3 nucleotides: TGTGCCAGCAGTCCCCCGGGACTAGCGGGCTTCTCCTACAATGAGCAGTTCTTC. Translated, it gives CASSPPGLAGFSYNEQFF.

This clonotype is classed as large. The V and J genes are TRBV5-4 and TRBJ1-3, with D perhaps TRBD1 (5 bases). Trimming stripped 3 bases from V and 0 bases from J, with 10 bases between. CDR1 is SGHNT, CDR2 YYREEE, per germline (reference sequence). The CDR3 loop spans 15 amino acids. The CDR3 loop is CASSSDSLSGNTIYF. The CDR3 nucleotides are TGTGCCAGCAGCTCCGACAGCCTCTCTGGAAACACCATATATTTT.

V gene TRBV2 combines with J gene TRBJ2-1; D might be TRBD2 (6 bases). The germline CDR1 and CDR2 sequences are SNHLY and FYNNEI. The V end was cut by 1 base, the J end by 12 bases, with 16 bases between. The CDR3 runs to 14 residues. CDR3 residues: CASSEGGPGVGQFF. CDR3 DNA sequence: TGTGCCAGCAGTGAAGGCGGACCGGGGGTCGGGCAGTTCTTC.

This clonotype came up once. This chain uses TRBV5-1 with TRBJ2-2; D may match TRBD1 or TRBD2 (5 bases each). The germline V and J ends were trimmed by 1 base and 4 bases, with 11 bases remaining between them. The CDR3 contains 15 residues. Germline CDR1 is SGHRS and CDR2 is YFSETQ. This CDR3 is CASSLMGELTGELFF. The CDR3 DNA sequence: TGCGCCAGCAGCTTGATGGGGGAGCTCACCGGGGAGCTGTTTTTT.

This clonotype is termed large (0.1 to 1%). The rearrangement joins TRBV14 to TRBJ2-1, with TRBD2 as a possible D gene (5 bases). V was trimmed by 4 bases and J by 5 bases, leaving 18 bases between them. Per germline, CDR1 SGHDN and CDR2 FVKESK. The CDR3 is made up of 16 amino acids. The CDR3 spells CASSRASRTLNNEQFF. The CDR3 nucleotides read TGTGCCAGCAGCCGGGCTAGCCGGACTCTGAACAATGAGCAGTTCTTC.

This clonotype is medium-sized (0.01 to 0.1%) in the sample. The genes are TRBV18 and TRBJ1-5, with 9 nucleotides matching TRBD1. J was trimmed by 0 bases and V by 3 bases; bases with no gene match: 6. Germline loops: CDR1 KGHSH, CDR2 LQKENI. CDR3 length equals 17 residues. CDR3 loop: CASSPGQGLNSNQPQHF. The CDR3 DNA is TGTGCCAGCTCACCGGGACAGGGTTTGAATAGCAATCAGCCCCAGCATTTT. The complete variable domain, with remaining parts taken from reference TRBV18 and TRBJ1-5, reads NAGVMQNPRHLVRRRGQEARLRCSPMKGHSHVYWYRQLPEEGLKFMVYLQKENIIDESGMPKERFSAEFPKEGPSILRIQQVVRGDSAAYFCASSPGQGLNSNQPQHFGDGTRLSIL.

This clonotype is classed as large. V gene TRBV19 combines with J gene TRBJ1-4; a possible D gene is TRBD1 (5 bases). The CDR3 extends over 16 amino acids. V lost 5 bases and J 3 bases, leaving 16 bases between the germline ends. CDR1 LNHDA and CDR2 SQIVND come from the germline V gene (reference sequence). The CDR3 is CASSPAGGAANEKLFF. In DNA form, the CDR3 reads TGTGCCAGTAGTCCCGCTGGGGGTGCGGCTAATGAAAAACTGTTTTTT. Looking up the rest from reference TRBV19 and TRBJ1-4 gives the full variable domain: DGGITQSPKYLFRKEGQNVTLSCEQNLNHDAMYWYRQDPGQGLRLIYYSQIVNDFQKGDIAEGYSVSREKKESFPLTVTSAQKNPTAFYLCASSPAGGAANEKLFFGSGTQLSVL.

This clonotype has only a few counts. This chain joins TRBV11-2 and TRBJ2-1; D is ambiguous. The CDR3 has 14 residues. V gave up 1 base and J gave up 5 bases, with 9 bases separating them. Per germline, CDR1 SGHAT and CDR2 FQNNGV. In DNA, the CDR3 is TGTGCCAGCAGCTTAGCCGGTAACCACAATGAGCAGTTCTTC. It is translated as CASSLAGNHNEQFF.